One T cell receptor beta chain is described in this entry. What it binds is not known. A much larger clone differs by one base, so this may be a read error. To make TCR beta libraries, researchers used iRepertoire HTBI primers and Arm-PCR of CDR3 regions. TCRdb reprocessed the multiplex PCR reads with MiXCR, giving one entry per CDR3 protein. The sample consists of under 800,000 distinct CDR3 sequences, about 15% of them appearing once. There are 17 residues in the CDR3. Per germline, CDR1 SNHLY and CDR2 FYNNEI. This record comes from a study of regulatory T cells in long-lasting Graves disease. General study findings and limits: No thyroid tissue was studied; the work used peripheral blood only. Persistent patients had a count of shared public clonotypes (approximately 3,000) that exceeded that of new patients (about 870).

Time point: newly diagnosed GD, antithyroid drugs for less than 3 months. RNA from PBMCs was the source of the TCR library. The same data also went into a second study, on T cells in Graves' hyperthyroidism and ophthalmopathy. That study adds: Most thyroid clonotypes that were expanded above 0.001 also turned up in blood.

The gene calls are TRBV2 and TRBJ2-3; 12 bases match TRBD2. The assigned J gene may be wrong: the sequence end matches TRBJ2-5 better. This receptor was obtained from a woman under 40 with Graves disease. Sequencing used peripheral blood mononuclear cells (PBMCs), obtained at new diagnosis, from a patient treated with antithyroid drugs. In DNA, the CDR3 is TGTGCCAGCAGTGCTCGGACTAGCGGGATCACCAGGGAGGCCCAGTACTTC. Translation gives CASSARTSGITREAQYF.